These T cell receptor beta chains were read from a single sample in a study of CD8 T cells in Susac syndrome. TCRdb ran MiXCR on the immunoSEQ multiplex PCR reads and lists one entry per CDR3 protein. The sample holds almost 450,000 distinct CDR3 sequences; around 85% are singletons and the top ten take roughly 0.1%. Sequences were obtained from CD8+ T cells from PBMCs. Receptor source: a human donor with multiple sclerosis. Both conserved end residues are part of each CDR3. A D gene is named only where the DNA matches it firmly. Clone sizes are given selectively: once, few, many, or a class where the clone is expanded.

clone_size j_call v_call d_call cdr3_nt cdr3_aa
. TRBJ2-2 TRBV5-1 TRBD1 TGCGCCAGCAGCTTGGTGGGACCCCCGGGACAGGCGGCCACCGGGGAGCTGTTTTTT CASSLVGPPGQAATGELFF
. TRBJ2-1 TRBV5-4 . TGTGCCAGCAGCTTGGAAAGCCGGGACACAGAAAACAATGAGCAGTTCTTC CASSLESRDTENNEQFF
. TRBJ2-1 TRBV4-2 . TGTGCCAGCAGCCAAGATAAGGGGTCTTGGCCAAATGAGCAGTTCTTC CASSQDKGSWPNEQFF
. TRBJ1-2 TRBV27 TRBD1 TGTGCCAGCAGTTTCGGGACAGGGGTCGACTATGGCTACACCTTC CASSFGTGVDYGYTF
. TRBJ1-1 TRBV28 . TGTGCCAGCAGTTTACCCCCCCGGCAAACCACCACTGAAGCTTTCTTT CASSLPPRQTTTEAFF
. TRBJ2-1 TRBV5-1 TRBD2 TGCGCCAGCAGCTTGGACGGGACTACCCAACCCTACAATGAGCAGTTCTTC CASSLDGTTQPYNEQFF
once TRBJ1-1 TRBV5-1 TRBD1 TGCGCCAGCAGCCGCATTGCAGGGGGCGATGGAGCTTTCTTT CASSRIAGGDGAFF
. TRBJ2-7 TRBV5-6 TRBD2 TGTGCCAGCAGCCTAGGACTAGCGGGGGCTCTCTACGAGCAGTACTTC CASSLGLAGALYEQYF
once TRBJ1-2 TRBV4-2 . TGTGCCAGCAGCCAAGTATTAGGGGTGCAGGGCTACACCTTC CASSQVLGVQGYTF
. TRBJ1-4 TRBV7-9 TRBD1 TGTGCCAGCACCAGCGGGACAGGGGAGACGGAAAAACTGTTTTTT CASTSGTGETEKLFF
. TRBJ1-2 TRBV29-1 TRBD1 TGCAGCGTTTCCTCGACGGCCCAGGGGGACTATGGCTACACCTTC CSVSSTAQGDYGYTF
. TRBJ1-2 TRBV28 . TGTGCCAGCAAGGACGTTGGGGTGGGCTATGGCTACACCTTC CASKDVGVGYGYTF
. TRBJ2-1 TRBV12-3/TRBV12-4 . TGTGCCAGCAGCTGGGCGATCGGATGGGGAGGCGATGAGCAGTTCTTC CASSWAIGWGGDEQFF
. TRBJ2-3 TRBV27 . TGTGCCAGCAGTTGGCTCTCGGGGGAACCCGCAAGGAAAGATACGCAGTATTTT CASSWLSGEPARKDTQYF
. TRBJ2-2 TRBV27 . TGTGCCAGCAGTTGGGGCAAGAACACCGGGGAGCTGTTTTTT CASSWGKNTGELFF
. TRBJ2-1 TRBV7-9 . TGTGCCAGCAGTCCTAGGGTGACTGAATACAATGAGCAGTTCTTC CASSPRVTEYNEQFF
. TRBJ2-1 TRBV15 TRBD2 TGTGCCACCAGCGAGTACAAGTTTCTAGCGGTTTACAATGAGCAGTTCTTC CATSEYKFLAVYNEQFF
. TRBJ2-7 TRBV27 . TGTGCCAGCAGTTCCGGTCCCTCGGGCTACGAGCAGTACTTC CASSSGPSGYEQYF
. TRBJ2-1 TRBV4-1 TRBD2 TGCGCCAGCAGCACGCGACTAGCGGGAGGCCCCTACAATGAGCAGTTCTTC CASSTRLAGGPYNEQFF
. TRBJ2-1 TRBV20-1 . TGCAGTGCTAGAATACCGGGACAGCGGGCCGTCACCTACAATGAGCAGTTCTTC CSARIPGQRAVTYNEQFF
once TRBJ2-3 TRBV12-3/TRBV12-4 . TGTGCCAGCAGTTTTAAGGCCGCCATTGGGAGTATCACAGATACGCAGTATTTT CASSFKAAIGSITDTQYF
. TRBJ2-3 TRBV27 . TGTGCCAGCAGTAGCCTCGGCACAGATACGCAGTATTTT CASSSLGTDTQYF
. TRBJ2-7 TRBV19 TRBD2 TGTGCCAGTACCCCCAATAGCGGGGAGAGCTCCTACGAGCAGTACTTC CASTPNSGESSYEQYF
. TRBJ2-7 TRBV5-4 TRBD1 TGTGCCAGCAGCGGGGGACAGGTTTTATCCTACGAGCAGTACTTC CASSGGQVLSYEQYF
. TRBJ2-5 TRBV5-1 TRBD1 TGCGCCAGCAGCGAGGACAGGGCACAAGAGACCCAGTACTTC CASSEDRAQETQYF
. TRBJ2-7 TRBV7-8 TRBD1 TGTGCCAGCAGCTCAACAGGGGTAATAAGCTACGAGCAGTACTTC CASSSTGVISYEQYF
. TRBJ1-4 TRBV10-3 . TGTGCCATCAGTAAGGCGACAGGCGGAAATGAAAAACTGTTTTTT CAISKATGGNEKLFF
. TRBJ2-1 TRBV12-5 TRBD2 TGTGCTAGTGGTTCTAGCGGCGCCTACAATGAGCAGTTCTTC CASGSSGAYNEQFF
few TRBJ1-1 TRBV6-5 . TGTGCCAGCAGTTACTCGATGACAGTCATGAACACTGAAGCTTTCTTT CASSYSMTVMNTEAFF
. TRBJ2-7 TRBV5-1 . TGCGCCAGCAGCTGGGGACCGGGACCCACCTACGAGCAGTACTTC CASSWGPGPTYEQYF
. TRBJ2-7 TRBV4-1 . TGCGCCAGCAGGCCCCGGGACATTAGCTCCTACGAGCAGTACTTC CASRPRDISSYEQYF
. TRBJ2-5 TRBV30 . TGTGCCTGGAGTGAGGGGAGGGGGCTTGAGACCCAGTACTTC CAWSEGRGLETQYF
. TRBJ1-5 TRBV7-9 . TGTGCCAGCAGCTTTGGGACGATCGGAGGCAATCAGCCCCAGCATTTT CASSFGTIGGNQPQHF
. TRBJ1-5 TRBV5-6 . TGTGCCAGCAGCTTGTTTGTCAGCTTAGATAGCAATCAGCCCCAGCATTTT CASSLFVSLDSNQPQHF
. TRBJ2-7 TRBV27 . TGTGCCAGCAGTCTAACCTCAGTAGGCTACGAGCAGTACTTC CASSLTSVGYEQYF
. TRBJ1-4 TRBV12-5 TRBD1 TGTGCTAGTGGTTTGGCCCGACAGGGAGTTTTTGAAAAACTGTTTTTT CASGLARQGVFEKLFF
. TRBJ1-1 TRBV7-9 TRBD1 TGTGCCAGCAGCTTAGAGGAGGGGGCCACTGAAGCTTTCTTT CASSLEEGATEAFF
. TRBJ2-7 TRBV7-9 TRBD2 TGTGCCAGCAGCTTAGTCGACAAACTAGCGGACTACGAGCAGTACTTC CASSLVDKLADYEQYF
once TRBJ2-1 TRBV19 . TGTGCCAGTACCCGGGACTCCTCCTCCTACAATGAGCAGTTCTTC CASTRDSSSYNEQFF
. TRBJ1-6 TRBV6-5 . TGTGCCAGCAGTTACGGCCGAGCACCCCTCCACTTT CASSYGRAPLHF
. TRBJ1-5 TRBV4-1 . TGCGCCAGCAGCCAAGCGACAGGCCTTAGCAATCAGCCCCGGCATTTT CASSQATGLSNQPRHF
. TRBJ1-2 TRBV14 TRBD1 TGTGCCAGCAGCCAAGTGCCCGGGACAGACTACGGCTACACCTTC CASSQVPGTDYGYTF
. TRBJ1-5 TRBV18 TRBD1 TGTGCCAGCTCACCAACGCCTGGGACAGGGGATCAGCCCCAGCATTTT CASSPTPGTGDQPQHF
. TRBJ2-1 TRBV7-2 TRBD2 TGTGCCAGCAGCCCGATGGGACTAGGCAATGAGCAGTTCTTC CASSPMGLGNEQFF
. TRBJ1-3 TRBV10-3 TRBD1 TGTGCCATCAGATTCGGGACAGACTCTGGAAACACCATATATTTT CAIRFGTDSGNTIYF
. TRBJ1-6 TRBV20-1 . TGCAGTGCCAAGGGTGGGACATACTATAATTCACCCCTCCACTTT CSAKGGTYYNSPLHF
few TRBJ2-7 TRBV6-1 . TGTGCCAGTTCGAATGGGGGGCTCGGCGAGCAGTACTTC CASSNGGLGEQYF
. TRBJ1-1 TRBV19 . TGTGCCAGCGGGGGATCTGAAGCTTTCTTT CASGGSEAFF
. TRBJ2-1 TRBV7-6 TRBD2 TGTGCCAGTAGCTTAGGGTGGACTAGCGGGAGCTCGGATGAGCAGTTCTTC CASSLGWTSGSSDEQFF